The entry below gives a single T cell receptor (beta chain) sequence along with its context. Generated by immunoSEQ multiplex PCR, the TCRdb table keeps only in-frame clones and is missing some. This sample has approximately 33,000 clones, with just over 90% found just once. This sample was included in a study of T cell changes during pregnancy in multiple sclerosis. V was pared by 6 bases and J by 3 bases, with 5 bases of the junction left unmatched. This CDR3 contains 13 residues. Germline CDR1 reads ENHRY; CDR2 reads SYGVKD. The source of this sequence is a female donor with multiple sclerosis, enrolled in a pregnancy study. This material consisted of CD4+ T cells from peripheral blood mononuclear cells, taken after pregnancy. The rearrangement joins TRBV10-3 to TRBJ2-7; the match to TRBD2 covers 7 bases. The CDR3 bases are TGTGCCATCAGCCCGGGGGACTACTACGAGCAGTACTTC. Translation gives CAISPGDYYEQYF.